These T cell receptor beta chains were read from a single sample in a study of spatial heterogeneity in lung cancer. TCRdb recomputed calls from the 5' RACE reads with MiXCR, one row per CDR3 protein. The table lists roughly 18,000 distinct CDR3 sequences, around 9.6% of them singletons. Sequences were derived from PBMCs, sampled at follow-up. These receptors came from a male donor with early-stage non-small cell lung cancer. Each CDR3 is given with its conserved first and last residue. D genes are given only for firm matches. Size values are once, few and many counts, or a class for expanded clones, and some rows have none.

CDR3 DNA: TGTGCCAGTAGCCTGTGGGGCCCCAACTCATACGAGCAGTACTTC; CDR3 protein: CASSLWGPNSYEQYF; D gene: -; clone size: many; J gene: TRBJ2-7; V gene: TRBV27
CDR3 DNA: TGCAGTGCCGTGGCCTTAGCGGGAGGGATCACCGGGGAGCTGTTTTTT; CDR3 protein: CSAVALAGGITGELFF; D gene: TRBD2; clone size: many; J gene: TRBJ2-2; V gene: TRBV20-1
CDR3 DNA: TGTGCCAGCAGGACGGGGGAACTAGCCAAAAACATTCAGTACTTC; CDR3 protein: CASRTGELAKNIQYF; D gene: -; clone size: many; J gene: TRBJ2-4; V gene: TRBV2
CDR3 DNA: TGCAGTGTCACGTACGGATTCCCAGGGAATGAGCAGTTCTTC; CDR3 protein: CSVTYGFPGNEQFF; D gene: -; clone size: many; J gene: TRBJ2-1; V gene: TRBV20-1
CDR3 DNA: TGTGCCTGGAAAGGGGGCCCCTACGAGCAGTACTTC; CDR3 protein: CAWKGGPYEQYF; D gene: TRBD1; clone size: -; J gene: TRBJ2-7; V gene: TRBV30
CDR3 DNA: TGTGCCAGCAGTTACGACCTAGCGGGAGAGTCGTACCGGGAGACCCAGTACTTC; CDR3 protein: CASSYDLAGESYRETQYF; D gene: TRBD2; clone size: many; J gene: TRBJ2-5; V gene: TRBV6-2/TRBV6-3
CDR3 DNA: TGTGCCAGCTCGGCGGGGGAGAACACTGAAGCTTTCTTT; CDR3 protein: CASSAGENTEAFF; D gene: -; clone size: many; J gene: TRBJ1-1; V gene: TRBV18
CDR3 DNA: TGCGCCAGCAGCGGGTTGAACTATGGCTACACCTTC; CDR3 protein: CASSGLNYGYTF; D gene: -; clone size: few; J gene: TRBJ1-2; V gene: TRBV5-1
CDR3 DNA: TGTGCCAGCAGCAAGAGGACAGGGGGCGAGGAGACCCAGTACTTC; CDR3 protein: CASSKRTGGEETQYF; D gene: TRBD1; clone size: many; J gene: TRBJ2-5; V gene: TRBV13
CDR3 DNA: TGTGCCAGCAGCGTAGGGGGGGTTCCGAAAAAACTGTTTTTT; CDR3 protein: CASSVGGVPKKLFF; D gene: -; clone size: -; J gene: TRBJ1-4; V gene: TRBV9
CDR3 DNA: TGTGCCAGCAGCCAAGGCAGGCGCGAGCAGTACTTC; CDR3 protein: CASSQGRREQYF; D gene: -; clone size: many; J gene: TRBJ2-7; V gene: TRBV3-1
CDR3 DNA: TGTGCCAGCAGTTCGACTAGCCATGAGCAGTTCTTC; CDR3 protein: CASSSTSHEQFF; D gene: TRBD2; clone size: few; J gene: TRBJ2-1; V gene: TRBV2
CDR3 DNA: TGTGCAAGTCGCTCAAGACAGGATCTCACTGAAGCTTTCTTT; CDR3 protein: CASRSRQDLTEAFF; D gene: -; clone size: many; J gene: TRBJ1-1; V gene: TRBV12-2
CDR3 DNA: TGCAGTGCTAGGGGGGCAACGGGACAGGGAGGTATCGAGCAGTACTTC; CDR3 protein: CSARGATGQGGIEQYF; D gene: TRBD1; clone size: many; J gene: TRBJ2-7; V gene: TRBV20-1
CDR3 DNA: TGTGCCAGCAGTTTCAGGGGCAATGAGCAGTTCTTC; CDR3 protein: CASSFRGNEQFF; D gene: -; clone size: many; J gene: TRBJ2-1; V gene: TRBV27
CDR3 DNA: TGTGCCAGCAGCCAAGATCCGACAGCAGACAATGAGCAGTTCTTC; CDR3 protein: CASSQDPTADNEQFF; D gene: -; clone size: -; J gene: TRBJ2-1; V gene: TRBV3-1
CDR3 DNA: TGTGCCAGCAGTTTTGACACCTCCTACAATGAGCAGTTCTTC; CDR3 protein: CASSFDTSYNEQFF; D gene: -; clone size: many; J gene: TRBJ2-1; V gene: TRBV6-2/TRBV6-3
CDR3 DNA: TGCGCCAGCAGCTTGGGGACAGGAGGGTTCTATGGCTACACCTTC; CDR3 protein: CASSLGTGGFYGYTF; D gene: TRBD1; clone size: -; J gene: TRBJ1-2; V gene: TRBV5-1
CDR3 DNA: TGTGCCAGCAGACCAGCTGACAGGGGAAATGAAAAACTGTTTTTT; CDR3 protein: CASRPADRGNEKLFF; D gene: TRBD1; clone size: few; J gene: TRBJ1-4; V gene: TRBV7-9
CDR3 DNA: TGCGCCAGCAGCTTGGGCCTAGCGGGAGCAGCTAGCACAGATACGCAGTATTTT; CDR3 protein: CASSLGLAGAASTDTQYF; D gene: TRBD2; clone size: -; J gene: TRBJ2-3; V gene: TRBV5-1
CDR3 DNA: TGTGCCAGCAGCTTACATGTCTCGATTACCTACGAGCAGTACTTC; CDR3 protein: CASSLHVSITYEQYF; D gene: -; clone size: large; J gene: TRBJ2-7; V gene: TRBV7-2
CDR3 DNA: TGTGCCAGCAGCTGGACAGGGAACACCGGGGAGCTGTTTTTT; CDR3 protein: CASSWTGNTGELFF; D gene: TRBD1; clone size: many; J gene: TRBJ2-2; V gene: TRBV5-4
CDR3 DNA: TGTGCCAGCAGCTTGGTACAGGGAACCGGGGAGCTGTTTTTT; CDR3 protein: CASSLVQGTGELFF; D gene: -; clone size: many; J gene: TRBJ2-2; V gene: TRBV5-8
CDR3 DNA: TGTGCCAGTATGAGGTCTGGATCCAGCAATCAGCCCCAGCATTTT; CDR3 protein: CASMRSGSSNQPQHF; D gene: -; clone size: many; J gene: TRBJ1-5; V gene: TRBV19
CDR3 DNA: TGTGCCAGCAGTGAACCGGGACTAGCTTTTAATGAGCAGTTCTTC; CDR3 protein: CASSEPGLAFNEQFF; D gene: TRBD2; clone size: many; J gene: TRBJ2-1; V gene: TRBV6-1
CDR3 DNA: TGTGCCAGCAGCCAAGCCGACAGGGCCCGGGGTTCACCCCTCCACTTT; CDR3 protein: CASSQADRARGSPLHF; D gene: TRBD1; clone size: many; J gene: TRBJ1-6; V gene: TRBV3-1
CDR3 DNA: TGTGCCAGCAGCTCCCTTAAGCGGGATACCGGGGAGCTGTTTTTT; CDR3 protein: CASSSLKRDTGELFF; D gene: TRBD2; clone size: many; J gene: TRBJ2-2; V gene: TRBV7-9
CDR3 DNA: TGTGCCAGCAGCCCGACATTCCGGGACAGGGCGTCCGGGCAGTACTTC; CDR3 protein: CASSPTFRDRASGQYF; D gene: TRBD1; clone size: many; J gene: TRBJ2-7; V gene: TRBV7-9
CDR3 DNA: TGTGCCAGCAGTCGAGGGGACAGGGTGGTTGGCCAGTTCTTC; CDR3 protein: CASSRGDRVVGQFF; D gene: TRBD1; clone size: many; J gene: TRBJ2-1; V gene: TRBV27
CDR3 DNA: TGCAGTGCTAGGACCGGGATAAGCCGCGAGCAGTACTTC; CDR3 protein: CSARTGISREQYF; D gene: -; clone size: many; J gene: TRBJ2-7; V gene: TRBV20-1
CDR3 DNA: TGTGCCAGCAGAATCGGACTAGCGGGGGCAGATACGCAGTATTTT; CDR3 protein: CASRIGLAGADTQYF; D gene: TRBD2; clone size: -; J gene: TRBJ2-3; V gene: TRBV12-3/TRBV12-4
CDR3 DNA: TGCGCCAGCAGCTTGCGTCAGTCTGGACTAGCGGAAGAGACCCAGTACTTC; CDR3 protein: CASSLRQSGLAEETQYF; D gene: TRBD2; clone size: -; J gene: TRBJ2-5; V gene: TRBV5-1
CDR3 DNA: TGTGCCAGCAGTAACCCCAATCAGCCCCAGCATTTT; CDR3 protein: CASSNPNQPQHF; D gene: -; clone size: many; J gene: TRBJ1-5; V gene: TRBV27
CDR3 DNA: TGCAGTGCTAGGACCCCCCGACCCCCCGGGGAGCTGTTTTTT; CDR3 protein: CSARTPRPPGELFF; D gene: -; clone size: many; J gene: TRBJ2-2; V gene: TRBV20-1
CDR3 DNA: TGTGCCAGCAGCCGGGACAAAGCCTACGAGCAGTACTTC; CDR3 protein: CASSRDKAYEQYF; D gene: -; clone size: many; J gene: TRBJ2-7; V gene: TRBV7-9
CDR3 DNA: TGTGCCAGCAGCCAAGCGGGAAAAGATCGCGGTGAGCAGTTCTTC; CDR3 protein: CASSQAGKDRGEQFF; D gene: -; clone size: many; J gene: TRBJ2-1; V gene: TRBV3-1
CDR3 DNA: TGCGCCAGCCGACGAACCCGGGCAGGTCTTTCCTACGAGCAGTACTTC; CDR3 protein: CASRRTRAGLSYEQYF; D gene: -; clone size: many; J gene: TRBJ2-7; V gene: TRBV5-1
CDR3 DNA: TGTGCCAGCAGGCCGGGGACAGGCCAAGAGACCCAGTACTTC; CDR3 protein: CASRPGTGQETQYF; D gene: TRBD1; clone size: many; J gene: TRBJ2-5; V gene: TRBV7-8
CDR3 DNA: TGTGCCAGCAGTTATTTGGGGGATGGCAATCAGCCCCAGCATTTT; CDR3 protein: CASSYLGDGNQPQHF; D gene: -; clone size: few; J gene: TRBJ1-5; V gene: TRBV6-2/TRBV6-3
CDR3 DNA: TGTGCCAGCAGTCCCCCGCAGGGGCTGGCAAAAGAGACCCAGTACTTC; CDR3 protein: CASSPPQGLAKETQYF; D gene: -; clone size: few; J gene: TRBJ2-5; V gene: TRBV12-3/TRBV12-4
CDR3 DNA: TGTGCCATCAGAGGCGTGGACAGGGCGGGGGGCACAGATACGCAGTATTTT; CDR3 protein: CAIRGVDRAGGTDTQYF; D gene: -; clone size: many; J gene: TRBJ2-3; V gene: TRBV10-3
CDR3 DNA: TGTGCCAGCAGCTTGGCAGGGCCACCTAGCACAGATACGCAGTATTTT; CDR3 protein: CASSLAGPPSTDTQYF; D gene: -; clone size: -; J gene: TRBJ2-3; V gene: TRBV5-5
CDR3 DNA: TGCGCCAGCAGCTTAGGACCGATTAACACTGAAGCTTTCTTT; CDR3 protein: CASSLGPINTEAFF; D gene: -; clone size: many; J gene: TRBJ1-1; V gene: TRBV5-1
CDR3 DNA: TGCGCCAGCAGCCAGATTCGAGGGGGGGCATCAGATACGCAGTATTTT; CDR3 protein: CASSQIRGGASDTQYF; D gene: -; clone size: -; J gene: TRBJ2-3; V gene: TRBV4-3
CDR3 DNA: TGCGCCAGCAGCAGGGACAGCACAGAGACCCAGTACTTC; CDR3 protein: CASSRDSTETQYF; D gene: TRBD1; clone size: few; J gene: TRBJ2-5; V gene: TRBV5-1
CDR3 DNA: TGCAGTGCTAGGGAGTATCCAGGGTACCCCTACGAGCAGTACTTC; CDR3 protein: CSAREYPGYPYEQYF; D gene: -; clone size: many; J gene: TRBJ2-7; V gene: TRBV20-1
CDR3 DNA: TGTGCCAGCAGCTCCCCACAGGGCTCTGAAAACACCATATATTTT; CDR3 protein: CASSSPQGSENTIYF; D gene: -; clone size: many; J gene: TRBJ1-3; V gene: TRBV7-9
CDR3 DNA: TGTGCCAGCAGCATGACTAGCGGACCCACAGATACGCAGTATTTT; CDR3 protein: CASSMTSGPTDTQYF; D gene: TRBD2; clone size: -; J gene: TRBJ2-3; V gene: TRBV27
CDR3 DNA: TGTGCCAGCACCCAAACGTCCCGAGCAGGAGGTTATGGCTACACCTTC; CDR3 protein: CASTQTSRAGGYGYTF; D gene: -; clone size: -; J gene: TRBJ1-2; V gene: TRBV12-3/TRBV12-4